Presented here are 6 T cell receptor beta chains from one specimen sequenced in a study of cytomegalovirus exposure and HLA in healthy donors. Data came from immunoSEQ multiplex PCR; TCRdb stores just in-frame clones and leaves some out. The sample shows 55,000 to 70,000 clones, more than 85% of them seen only once. The sample taken for sequencing was PBMCs. These receptors all come from a woman in her twenties or thirties in good health and CMV-seronegative.

Worth noting for this clone: Compared with germline, one end of the junction differs, possibly owing to a read error. The CDR3 protein is CVSSLPSAGGDYTF. DNA for the CDR3: TGTGTCAGCAGCTTACCGAGCGCGGGGGGCGACTACACCTTC. J is TRBJ1-2 and V is TRBV7-9; D might be TRBD1 (6 bases). This CDR3 comprises 14 residues. Germline V gene sequence: CDR1 SEHNR, CDR2 FQNEAQ (reference sequence).

This chain links TRBV4-2 with TRBJ1-5, with D tentatively TRBD1 (5 bases). V dropped 0 bases and J dropped 1 base, with 7 bases sitting between them. The CDR3 contains 15 residues. Germline-derived CDR1 and CDR2 are LGHNA and YNFKEQ. CDR3 coding DNA: TGTGCCAGCAGCCAAGAAGGACACAGCAATCAGCCCCAGCATTTT. Its translation: CASSQEGHSNQPQHF.

The chain combines TRBV12-5 with TRBJ2-1; TRBD2 agrees at 14 bases. There are 18 residues in the CDR3. Trimming at V came to 4 bases and at J to 10 bases, leaving 15 bases not matched to a gene. The germline CDR1 and CDR2 sequences are LGHNT and FRNRAP. The CDR3 coding sequence is TGTGCTAGTGGTTCGCGAAGCCCAGGGACTAGCGGGAGAAGCGAGCAGTTCTTC. Translating it yields CASGSRSPGTSGRSEQFF.

This clone was observed a few times. The chain is built from TRBV7-9 and TRBJ2-7; the match to TRBD1 covers 9 bases. CDR1 and CDR2 (germline): SEHNR, FQNEAQ (reference sequence). The CDR3 totals 15 residues. Trimming removed 4 bases from V and 1 base from J; junction bases left unmatched: 5. CDR3 region: CASSSRDRVSYEQYF. The CDR3 region has the DNA TGTGCCAGCAGCTCCCGGGACAGGGTTTCCTACGAGCAGTACTTC. The entire variable domain, with the rest obtained from reference TRBV7-9 and TRBJ2-7, is as follows: DTGVSQNPRHKITKRGQNVTFRCDPISEHNRLYWYRQTLGQGPEFLTYFQNEAQLEKSRLLSDRFSAERPKGSFSTLEIQRTEQGDSAMYLCASSSRDRVSYEQYFGPGTRLTVT.

This rearrangement joins TRBV6-6 to TRBJ2-2, with 12 bases that match TRBD2. From germline, CDR1 is MNHNY and CDR2 SVGAGI (reference sequence). The CDR3 spans 16 residues. Losses at the gene ends were 6 bases for V and 5 bases for J; bases not matched to a gene: 7. The CDR3 reads CASRFPSGRGTGELFF. CDR3 nucleotides: TGTGCCAGCAGATTTCCTAGCGGGAGGGGGACCGGGGAGCTGTTTTTT.

The V gene is TRBV12-5, the J gene TRBJ2-1; unclear D gene. Germline values: CDR1 LGHNT, CDR2 FRNRAP. Trimming took 2 bases from V and 6 from J, leaving 5 bases between them. The CDR3 totals 12 residues. In nucleotides, the CDR3 is TGTGCTAGTGGTTTGCCCCTCAATGAGCAGTTCTTC. Its protein is CASGLPLNEQFF.